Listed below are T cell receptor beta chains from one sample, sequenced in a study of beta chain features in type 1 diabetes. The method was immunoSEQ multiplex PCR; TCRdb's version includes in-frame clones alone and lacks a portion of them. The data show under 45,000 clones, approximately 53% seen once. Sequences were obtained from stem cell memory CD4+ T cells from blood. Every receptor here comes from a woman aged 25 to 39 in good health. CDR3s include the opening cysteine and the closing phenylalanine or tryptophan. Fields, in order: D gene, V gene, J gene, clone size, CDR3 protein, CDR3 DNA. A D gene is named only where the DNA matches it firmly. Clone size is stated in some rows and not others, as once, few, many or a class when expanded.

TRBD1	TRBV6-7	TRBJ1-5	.	CASSYGGTGRDQPQHF	TGTGCCAGCAGTTACGGCGGGACAGGGAGAGATCAGCCCCAGCATTTT
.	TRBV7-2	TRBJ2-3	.	CASSLDSGPTDTQYF	TGTGCCAGCAGCTTAGACTCAGGGCCGACAGATACGCAGTATTTT
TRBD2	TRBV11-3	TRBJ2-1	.	CASSLGLAGNEQFF	TGTGCCAGCAGCTTAGGTCTAGCGGGGAATGAGCAGTTCTTC
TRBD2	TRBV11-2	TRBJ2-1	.	CASSLVGTSQSSYNEQFF	TGTGCCAGCAGCTTAGTTGGGACTAGCCAGAGCTCCTACAATGAGCAGTTCTTC
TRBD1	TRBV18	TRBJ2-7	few	CASSPGQASSYEQYF	TGTGCCAGCTCACCGGGACAGGCGAGCTCCTACGAGCAGTACTTC
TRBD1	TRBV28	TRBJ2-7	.	CASSPWGQGSSYEQYF	TGTGCCAGCAGTCCCTGGGGACAGGGGAGCTCCTACGAGCAGTACTTC
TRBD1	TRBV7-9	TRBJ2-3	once	CASSVRDRLFTDTQYF	TGTGCCAGCAGTGTTCGGGACAGACTCTTCACAGATACGCAGTATTTT
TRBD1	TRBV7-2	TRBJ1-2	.	CASSLETGVFGYTF	TGTGCCAGCAGCTTAGAGACAGGGGTTTTTGGCTACACCTTC
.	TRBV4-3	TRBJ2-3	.	CASSQASGAGGTDTQYF	TGCGCCAGCAGCCAAGCCAGCGGGGCAGGGGGCACAGATACGCAGTATTTT
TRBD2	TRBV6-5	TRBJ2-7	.	CASRPSGIDSYEQYF	TGTGCCAGCAGACCGAGCGGGATTGACTCCTACGAGCAGTACTTC
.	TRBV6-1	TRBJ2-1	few	CASSEDRREQFF	TGTGCCAGCAGTGAAGACAGACGGGAGCAGTTCTTC
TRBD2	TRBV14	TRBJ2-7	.	CASSRAFGRAYEQYF	TGTGCCAGCAGCCGAGCCTTCGGGAGGGCTTACGAGCAGTACTTC
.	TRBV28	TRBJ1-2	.	CASGAEVGYTF	TGTGCCAGCGGTGCCGAGGTTGGCTACACCTTC
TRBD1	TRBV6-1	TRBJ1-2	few	CASSEYQGANYGYTF	TGTGCCAGCAGTGAATACCAGGGGGCAAACTATGGCTACACCTTC
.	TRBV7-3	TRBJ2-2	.	CAAARDTNTGELFF	TGTGCCGCAGCTCGGGACACCAACACCGGGGAGCTGTTTTTT
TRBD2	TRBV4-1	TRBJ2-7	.	CASSRGLAGGRYEQYF	TGCGCCAGCAGCCGAGGACTAGCGGGAGGTCGGTACGAGCAGTACTTC
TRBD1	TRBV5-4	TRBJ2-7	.	CASSLGGTGGYEQYF	TGTGCCAGCAGCTTGGGAGGGACAGGGGGATACGAGCAGTACTTC
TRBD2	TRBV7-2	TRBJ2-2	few	CASSSARLASGELFF	TGTGCCAGCAGCTCAGCGAGACTAGCGTCCGGGGAGCTGTTTTTT
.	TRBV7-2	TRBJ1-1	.	CASSLAGQGWGTEAFF	TGTGCCAGCAGCTTAGCGGGGCAGGGTTGGGGAACTGAAGCTTTCTTT
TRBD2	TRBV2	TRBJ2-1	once	CASSWSGRGSYNEQFF	TGTGCCAGCAGTTGGAGCGGGAGAGGCTCTTACAATGAGCAGTTCTTC
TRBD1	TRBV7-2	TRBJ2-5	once	CASSLVPRDRGETQYF	TGTGCCAGCAGCTTAGTACCGCGGGACAGGGGCGAGACCCAGTACTTC
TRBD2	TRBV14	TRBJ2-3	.	CASSQDERLAGGTQYF	TGTGCCAGCAGCCAAGATGAGAGACTAGCGGGAGGTACGCAGTATTTT
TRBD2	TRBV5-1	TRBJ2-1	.	CASSQPPGLAGANEQFF	TGCGCCAGCAGCCAGCCGCCGGGACTAGCGGGAGCCAATGAGCAGTTCTTC
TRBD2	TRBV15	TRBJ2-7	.	CATSRARPGTSAYEQYF	TGTGCCACCAGCAGAGCGAGACCCGGGACTAGCGCGTACGAGCAGTACTTC
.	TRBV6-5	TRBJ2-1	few	CASSYARAYNEQFF	TGTGCCAGCAGTTACGCCAGGGCGTACAATGAGCAGTTCTTC
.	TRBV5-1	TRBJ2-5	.	CASSLAAGVQETQYF	TGCGCCAGCAGCTTGGCGGCAGGGGTCCAAGAGACCCAGTACTTC
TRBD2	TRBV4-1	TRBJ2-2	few	CASRASGRNKAGELFF	TGCGCCAGCCGTGCAAGCGGGAGAAACAAGGCCGGGGAGCTGTTTTTT
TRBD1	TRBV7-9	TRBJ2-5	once	CASSSSGQFKETQYF	TGTGCCAGCAGCTCCTCGGGACAGTTCAAAGAGACCCAGTACTTC
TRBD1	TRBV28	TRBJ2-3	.	CASRADRGRDTQYF	TGTGCCAGCAGGGCGGACAGGGGGAGAGATACGCAGTATTTT
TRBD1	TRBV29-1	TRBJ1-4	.	CSVGRGPGEKLFF	TGCAGCGTTGGCAGGGGGCCGGGCGAAAAACTGTTTTTT
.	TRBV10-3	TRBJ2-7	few	CAISEREGAYEQYF	TGTGCCATCAGTGAACGTGAGGGGGCCTACGAGCAGTACTTC
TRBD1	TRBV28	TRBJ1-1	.	CASSFGTGAQGTEAFF	TGTGCCAGCAGTTTTGGGACAGGGGCCCAGGGCACTGAAGCTTTCTTT